This T cell receptor beta chain was retrieved from a study of long-term antiretroviral therapy in people with HIV. Investigators performed immunoSEQ version v3.0 at survey level. The method was immunoSEQ multiplex PCR; TCRdb's version includes in-frame clones alone and lacks a portion of them. The repertoire has approximately 18,000 clones, over 70% of them found once; the top ten carry roughly a tenth. Unmatched junction bases numbered 6, after V lost 4 bases and J lost 4 bases. Germline assignment: CDR1 SGDLS and CDR2 YYNGEE. The length of the CDR3 is 14 residues. Study conclusions and caveats: Participants lacked recorded data on ART adherence, viral resistance or therapy changes.

In the case of this clone: Its antigen is still unknown.

Specimens retained about 0.95-11 million cryopreserved PBMC preceding DNA extraction. Sequences were derived from unsorted PBMCs, sampled 2.3 years after starting antiretroviral therapy. V is TRBV9 and J is TRBJ1-2; 8 bases fit TRBD1. The TCR sequence derives from a woman between 40 and 55 years old with HIV. In nucleotides, the CDR3 is TGTGCCAGCAGCCCCCGACAGGGGTTCTATGGCTACACCTTC. Its translation: CASSPRQGFYGYTF.